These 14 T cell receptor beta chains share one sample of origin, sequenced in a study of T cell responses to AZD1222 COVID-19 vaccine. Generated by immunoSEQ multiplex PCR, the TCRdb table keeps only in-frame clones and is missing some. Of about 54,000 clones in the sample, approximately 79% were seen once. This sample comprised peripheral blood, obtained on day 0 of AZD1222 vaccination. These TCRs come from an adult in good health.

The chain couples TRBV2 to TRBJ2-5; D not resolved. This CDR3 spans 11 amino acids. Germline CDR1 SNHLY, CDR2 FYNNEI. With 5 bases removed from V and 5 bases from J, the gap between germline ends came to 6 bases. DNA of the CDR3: TGTGCCAGCAGTCTGTCGGAGACCCAGTACTTC. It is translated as CASSLSETQYF. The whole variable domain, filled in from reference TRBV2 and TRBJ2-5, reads EPEVTQTPSHQVTQMGQEVILRCVPISNHLYFYWYRQILGQKVEFLVSFYNNEISEKSEIFDDQFSVERPDGSNFTLKIRSTKLEDSAMYFCASSLSETQYFGPGTRLLVL.

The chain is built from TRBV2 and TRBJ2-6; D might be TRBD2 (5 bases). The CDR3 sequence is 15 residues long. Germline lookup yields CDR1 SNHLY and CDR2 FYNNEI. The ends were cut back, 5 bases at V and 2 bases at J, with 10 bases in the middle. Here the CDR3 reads CASSRGSAGANVLTF. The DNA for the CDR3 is TGTGCCAGCAGTAGAGGGAGCGCTGGGGCCAACGTCCTGACTTTC.

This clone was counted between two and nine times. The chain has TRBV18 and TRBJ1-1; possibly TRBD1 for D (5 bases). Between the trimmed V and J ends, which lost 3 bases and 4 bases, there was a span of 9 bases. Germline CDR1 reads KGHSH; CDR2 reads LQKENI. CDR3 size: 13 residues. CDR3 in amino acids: CASSPGPPTEAFF. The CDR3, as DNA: TGTGCCAGCTCACCGGGACCGCCCACTGAAGCTTTCTTT.

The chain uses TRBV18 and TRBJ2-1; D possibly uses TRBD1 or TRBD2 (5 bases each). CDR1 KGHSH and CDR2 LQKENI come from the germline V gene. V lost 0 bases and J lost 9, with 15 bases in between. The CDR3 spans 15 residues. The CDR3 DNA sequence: TGTGCCAGCTCACCACCGTGGGACGGGAATGCTGAGCAGTTCTTC. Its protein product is CASSPPWDGNAEQFF.

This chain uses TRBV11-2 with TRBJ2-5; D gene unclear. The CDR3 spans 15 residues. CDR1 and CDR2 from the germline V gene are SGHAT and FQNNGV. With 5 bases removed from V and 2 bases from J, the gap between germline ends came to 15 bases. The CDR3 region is CASSTQSGFQETQYF. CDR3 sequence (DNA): TGTGCCAGCAGCACTCAATCAGGATTTCAAGAGACCCAGTACTTC.

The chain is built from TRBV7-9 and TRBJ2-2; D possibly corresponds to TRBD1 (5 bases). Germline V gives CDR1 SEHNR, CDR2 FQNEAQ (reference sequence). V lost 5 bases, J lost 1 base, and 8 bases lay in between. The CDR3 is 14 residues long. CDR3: CASSPGQNTGELFF. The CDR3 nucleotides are TGTGCCAGCAGCCCCGGACAGAACACCGGGGAGCTGTTTTTT.

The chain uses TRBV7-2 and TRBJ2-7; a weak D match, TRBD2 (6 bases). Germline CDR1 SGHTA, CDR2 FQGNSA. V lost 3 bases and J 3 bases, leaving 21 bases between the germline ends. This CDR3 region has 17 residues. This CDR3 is CASSLGTTLALNYEQYF. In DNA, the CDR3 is TGTGCCAGCAGCTTGGGGACGACACTAGCCCTCAACTACGAGCAGTACTTC.

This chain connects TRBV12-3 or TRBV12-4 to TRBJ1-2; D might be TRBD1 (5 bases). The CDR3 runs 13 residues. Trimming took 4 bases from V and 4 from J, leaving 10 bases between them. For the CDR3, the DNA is TGTGCCAGCAGTTCGCAGGGAGGCTATGGCTACACCTTC. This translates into CASSSQGGYGYTF.

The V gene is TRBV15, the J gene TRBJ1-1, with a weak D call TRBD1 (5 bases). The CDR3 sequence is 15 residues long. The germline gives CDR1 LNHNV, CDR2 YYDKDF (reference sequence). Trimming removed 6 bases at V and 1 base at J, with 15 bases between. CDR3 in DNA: TGTGCCACCAGGCGCGTGGACAACTGGAACACTGAAGCTTTCTTT. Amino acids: CATRRVDNWNTEAFF.

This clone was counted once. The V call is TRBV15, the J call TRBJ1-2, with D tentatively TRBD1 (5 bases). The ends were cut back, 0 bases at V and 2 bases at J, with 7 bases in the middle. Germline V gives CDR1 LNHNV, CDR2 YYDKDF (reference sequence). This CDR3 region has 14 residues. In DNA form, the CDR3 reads TGTGCCACCAGCAGAGAAGAGGGGAACTATGGCTACACCTTC. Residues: CATSREEGNYGYTF.

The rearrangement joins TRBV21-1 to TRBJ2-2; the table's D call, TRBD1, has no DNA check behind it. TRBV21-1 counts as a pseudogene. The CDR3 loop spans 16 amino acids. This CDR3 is CASSNRDRGSAGELFF. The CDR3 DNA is TGTGCCAGCAGCAACCGGGACAGGGGGTCCGCCGGGGAGCTGTTTTTT.

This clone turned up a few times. CDR3 sequence (DNA): TGTGCCAGCTCTCTTGCCCGCCGGGGCGGTAATGAAAAACTGTTTTTT. Its translation: CASSLARRGGNEKLFF. This chain uses TRBV18 with TRBJ1-4, with a possible D match to TRBD1 (5 bases). V was clipped by 6 bases and J by 4 bases, with 18 bases between them. Germline V gene lookup returns CDR1 KGHSH and CDR2 LQKENI. The CDR3 sequence is 16 residues long. Full variable domain (missing parts from reference TRBV18 and TRBJ1-4): NAGVMQNPRHLVRRRGQEARLRCSPMKGHSHVYWYRQLPEEGLKFMVYLQKENIIDESGMPKERFSAEFPKEGPSILRIQQVVRGDSAAYFCASSLARRGGNEKLFFGSGTQLSVL.

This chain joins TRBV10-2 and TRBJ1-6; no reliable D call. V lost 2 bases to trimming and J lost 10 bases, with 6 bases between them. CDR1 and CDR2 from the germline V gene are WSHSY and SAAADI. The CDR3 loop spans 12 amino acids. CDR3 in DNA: TGCGCCAGCAGTGAGCCGGGGTCACCCCTCCACTTT. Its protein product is CASSEPGSPLHF.

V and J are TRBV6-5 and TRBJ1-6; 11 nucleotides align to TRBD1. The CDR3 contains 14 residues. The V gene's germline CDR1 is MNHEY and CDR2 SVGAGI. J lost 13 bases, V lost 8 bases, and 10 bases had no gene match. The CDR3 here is CASGRDRGKAPLHF. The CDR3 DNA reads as TGTGCCAGCGGACGGGACAGGGGGAAGGCGCCCCTCCACTTT.